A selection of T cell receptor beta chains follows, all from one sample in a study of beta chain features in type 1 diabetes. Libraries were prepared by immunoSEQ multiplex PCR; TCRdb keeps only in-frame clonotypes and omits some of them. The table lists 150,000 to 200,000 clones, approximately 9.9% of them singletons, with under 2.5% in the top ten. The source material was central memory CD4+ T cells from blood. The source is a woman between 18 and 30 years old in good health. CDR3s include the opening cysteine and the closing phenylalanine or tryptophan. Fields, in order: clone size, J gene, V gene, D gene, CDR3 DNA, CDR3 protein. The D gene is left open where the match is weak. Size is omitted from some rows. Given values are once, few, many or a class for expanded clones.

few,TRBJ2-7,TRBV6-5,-,TGTGCCAGCAGTTACGGGCTAGGGGGCGAGCAGTACTTC,CASSYGLGGEQYF
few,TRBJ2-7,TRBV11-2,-,TGTGCCAGCAGCTCCCCCGACGGGGGGCTATACGAGCAGTACTTC,CASSSPDGGLYEQYF
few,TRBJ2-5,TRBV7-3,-,TGTGCCAGCAGCCGTACGGAGACCGGTAGGATTAGGGAGACCCAGTACTTC,CASSRTETGRIRETQYF
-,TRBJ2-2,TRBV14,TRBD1,TGTGCCAGCAGCCAAGCGGTCACCGGGACAGTGAACACCGGGGAGCTGTTTTTT,CASSQAVTGTVNTGELFF
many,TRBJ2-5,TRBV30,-,TGTGCCTGGAGTGTACTAGAGACCCAGTACTTC,CAWSVLETQYF
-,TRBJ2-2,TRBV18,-,TGTGCCAGCTCACCATCTAACACCGGGGAGCTGTTTTTT,CASSPSNTGELFF
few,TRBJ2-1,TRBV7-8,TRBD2,TGTGCCAGCAGCTTAGTGGGCGGGAGCTCCTACAATGAGCAGTTCTTC,CASSLVGGSSYNEQFF
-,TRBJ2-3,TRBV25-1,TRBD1,TGTGCCAGCAGTTTACAGGGGGCAGATACGCAGTATTTT,CASSLQGADTQYF
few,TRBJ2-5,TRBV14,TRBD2,TGTGCCAGCAGCCCTCGGACTAGCGGATTTCAAGAGACCCAGTACTTC,CASSPRTSGFQETQYF
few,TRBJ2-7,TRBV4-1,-,TGCGCCAGCAGCCAAGGTGGCGGCGCTGGTCGTGGTGAGCAGTACTTC,CASSQGGGAGRGEQYF
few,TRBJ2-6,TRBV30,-,TGTGCCTGGAGACAGAGGCAGGGGCTGACAGGGGCCAACGTCCTGACTTTC,CAWRQRQGLTGANVLTF
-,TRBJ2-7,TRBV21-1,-,TGTGCCAGCAGCAAAGCGCTCTGGGCTCCAACAGGGGGCTACGAGCAGTACTTC,CASSKALWAPTGGYEQYF
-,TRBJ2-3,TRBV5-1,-,TGCGCCAGCAGCTCCATGTCAGGGGGCACAGATACGCAGTATTTT,CASSSMSGGTDTQYF
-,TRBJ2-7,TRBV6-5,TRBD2,TGTGCCAGCAGAGGGACTAGCGGGAGCTACGAGCAGTACTTC,CASRGTSGSYEQYF
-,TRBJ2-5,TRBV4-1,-,TGCGCCAGCAGCCCCGGAGGGGGCGATGGGGAGACCCAGTACTTC,CASSPGGGDGETQYF
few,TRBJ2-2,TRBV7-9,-,TGTGCCAGCAGCCCTTTTACCGGGGAGCTGTTTTTT,CASSPFTGELFF
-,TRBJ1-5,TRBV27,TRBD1,TGTGCCAGCAGTCCGTGGGACAGGGGGCGAAATCAGCCCCAGCATTTT,CASSPWDRGRNQPQHF
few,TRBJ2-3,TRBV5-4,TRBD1,TGTGCCAGCAGCATGGGACAGGGCCGCACAGATACGCAGTATTTT,CASSMGQGRTDTQYF
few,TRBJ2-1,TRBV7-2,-,TGTGCCAGCAGCCCAGACACGAGCTCCTACAATGAGCAGTTCTTC,CASSPDTSSYNEQFF
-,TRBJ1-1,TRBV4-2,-,TGTGCCAGCAGAGGTCCGGACACTGGGAACACTGAAGCTTTCTTT,CASRGPDTGNTEAFF
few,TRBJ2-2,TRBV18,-,TGTGCCAGCTCAAGGGACAAAAACACCGGGGAGCTGTTTTTT,CASSRDKNTGELFF
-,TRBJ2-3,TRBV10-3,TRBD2,TGTGCCATCAGTGACACTAGCGGGGGGCACACAGATACGCAGTATTTT,CAISDTSGGHTDTQYF
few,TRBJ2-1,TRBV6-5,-,TGTGCCAGCAGGGTCGGGGATACATATTACAATGAGCAGTTCTTC,CASRVGDTYYNEQFF
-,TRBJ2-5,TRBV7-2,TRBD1,TGTGCCAGCAGCTTCTTTGACAGGGGGGAGACCCAGTACTTC,CASSFFDRGETQYF
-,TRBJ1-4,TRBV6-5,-,TGTGCCAGCAGTTACTCTACGGAGACTAATGAAAAACTGTTTTTT,CASSYSTETNEKLFF
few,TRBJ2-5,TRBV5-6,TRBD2,TGTGCCAGCAGCGCACCGGGACTAGCAGGAGAGACCCAGTACTTC,CASSAPGLAGETQYF
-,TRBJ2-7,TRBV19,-,TGTGCCAGTAGTATAGTCCTAGCGTCCGACGAGCAGTACTTC,CASSIVLASDEQYF
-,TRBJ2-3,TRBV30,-,TGTGCCTGGAGTGCCCCCCCCGCAGATACGCAGTATTTT,CAWSAPPADTQYF
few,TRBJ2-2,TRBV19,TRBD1,TGTGCCAGTAGTATCCAGGGGGCGGTGTTTTTT,CASSIQGAVFF
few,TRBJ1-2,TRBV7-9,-,TGTGCCAGCAGCCAAGGACAGTATGGCTACACCTTC,CASSQGQYGYTF
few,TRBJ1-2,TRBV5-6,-,TGTGCCAGCAGCCTCGCGGGGATTCATGGCTACACCTTC,CASSLAGIHGYTF
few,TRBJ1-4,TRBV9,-,TGTGCCAGCAGCGTAGCGGGCCTGGCAACGGGGGAAAAACTGTTTTTT,CASSVAGLATGEKLFF
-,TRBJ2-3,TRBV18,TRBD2,TGTGCCAGCTCACCAGGGACTAGGTCAGATACGCAGTATTTT,CASSPGTRSDTQYF
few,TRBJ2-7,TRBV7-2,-,TGTGCCAGCAGCTCGACCTTGAGGGAGCAGTACTTC,CASSSTLREQYF
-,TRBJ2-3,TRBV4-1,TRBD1,TGCGCCAGCAGCCGAGGACAGGCAGGCACAGATACGCAGTATTTT,CASSRGQAGTDTQYF
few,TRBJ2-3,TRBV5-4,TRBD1,TGTGCCAGCAGCTTCGACAGGGGCGCTGGGGATACGCAGTATTTT,CASSFDRGAGDTQYF
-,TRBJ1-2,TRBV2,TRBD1,TGTGCCAGCAGATCGGGACAGGGAGGAGGCTACACCTTC,CASRSGQGGGYTF
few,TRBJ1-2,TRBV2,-,TGTGCCAGCACCGGGGGACCGGGGGTGAGTGGCTACACCTTC,CASTGGPGVSGYTF
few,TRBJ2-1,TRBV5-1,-,TGCGCCAGCGGCTTCCGGGACACCTCCTACAATGAGCAGTTCTTC,CASGFRDTSYNEQFF
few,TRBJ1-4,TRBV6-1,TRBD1,TGTGCCAGCAGAAAGGGACAGGCAGGGAATGAAAAACTGTTTTTT,CASRKGQAGNEKLFF
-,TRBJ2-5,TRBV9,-,TGTGCCAGCAGCGTAGAGGCGGGGTCCGGCGAGGAGACCCAGTACTTC,CASSVEAGSGEETQYF
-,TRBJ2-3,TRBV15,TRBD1,TGTGCCACCAGCAGAGGACAGGGGGATACGCAGTATTTT,CATSRGQGDTQYF
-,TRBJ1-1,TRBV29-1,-,TGCAGCGTTGAAGATGGGCAAAGAGACACTGAAGCTTTCTTT,CSVEDGQRDTEAFF
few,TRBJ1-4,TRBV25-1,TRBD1,TGTGCCAGCAGTGAGTTAACAGGGGGCGAAGAAAAACTGTTTTTT,CASSELTGGEEKLFF
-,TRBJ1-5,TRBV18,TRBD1,TGTGCCAGCTCACCTGACAGGGACCAGCCCCAGCATTTT,CASSPDRDQPQHF
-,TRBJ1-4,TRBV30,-,TGTGCCTGGAGTGAAGGGGCCGATTATGAAAAACTGTTTTTT,CAWSEGADYEKLFF
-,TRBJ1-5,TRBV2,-,TGTGCCAGCAGTACAGGAATTAGCAATCAGCCCCAGCATTTT,CASSTGISNQPQHF
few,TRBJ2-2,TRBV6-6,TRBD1,TGTGCCAGCAGTTACTCGACAGGGGGGGACGGGGAGCTGTTTTTT,CASSYSTGGDGELFF
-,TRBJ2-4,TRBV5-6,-,TGTGCCAGCAGTTCTAGAGACGCCCCGATTCAGTACTTC,CASSSRDAPIQYF
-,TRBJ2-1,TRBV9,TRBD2,TGTGCCAGCAGCGTAAGCGGGAGGGCCGACAATGAGCAGTTCTTC,CASSVSGRADNEQFF
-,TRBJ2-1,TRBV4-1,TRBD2,TGCGCCAGCAGCCAAGATCCAGCGGGACTGAGCAATGAGCAGTTCTTC,CASSQDPAGLSNEQFF
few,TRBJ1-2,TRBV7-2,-,TGTGCCAGCAGCTTGGGGGCAAATAACTATGGCTACACCTTC,CASSLGANNYGYTF
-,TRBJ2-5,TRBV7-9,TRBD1,TGTGCCAGCAGCGACAGGGTGGGAGAGGAGACCCAGTACTTC,CASSDRVGEETQYF
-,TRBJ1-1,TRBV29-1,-,TGCAGCGTTGAGACGACAGGCAGGAACACTGAAGCTTTCTTT,CSVETTGRNTEAFF
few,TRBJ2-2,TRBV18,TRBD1,TGTGCCAGCTCCACGAACCGGGACAGGGACACCGGGGAGCTGTTTTTT,CASSTNRDRDTGELFF